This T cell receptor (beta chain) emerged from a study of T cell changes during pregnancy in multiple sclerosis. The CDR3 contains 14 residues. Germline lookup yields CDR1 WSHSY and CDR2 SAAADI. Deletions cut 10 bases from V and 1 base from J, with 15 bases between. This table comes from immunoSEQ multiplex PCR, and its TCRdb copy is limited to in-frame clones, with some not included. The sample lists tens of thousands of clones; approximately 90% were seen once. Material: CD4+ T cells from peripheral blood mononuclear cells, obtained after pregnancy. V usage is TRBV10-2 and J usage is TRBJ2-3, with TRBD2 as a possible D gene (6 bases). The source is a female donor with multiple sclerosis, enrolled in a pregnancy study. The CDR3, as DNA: TGCGCCATTACCGGAGGGCAGGGCACAGATACGCAGTATTTT. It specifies CAITGGQGTDTQYF.